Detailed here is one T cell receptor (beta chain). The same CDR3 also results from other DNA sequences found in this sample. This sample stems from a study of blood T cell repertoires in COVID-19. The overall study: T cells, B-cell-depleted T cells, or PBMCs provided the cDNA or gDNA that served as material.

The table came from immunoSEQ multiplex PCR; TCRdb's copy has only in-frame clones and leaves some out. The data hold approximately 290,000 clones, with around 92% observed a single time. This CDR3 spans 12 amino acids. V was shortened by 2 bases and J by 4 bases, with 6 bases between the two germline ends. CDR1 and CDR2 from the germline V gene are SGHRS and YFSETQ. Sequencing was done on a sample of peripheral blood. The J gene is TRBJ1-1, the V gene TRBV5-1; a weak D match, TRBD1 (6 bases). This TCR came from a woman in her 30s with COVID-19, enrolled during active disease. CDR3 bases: TGCGCCAGCAGCTTACAGGGCACTGAAGCTTTCTTT. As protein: CASSLQGTEAFF.